The 7 T cell receptor beta chains below all came from one sample that was sequenced in a study of blood T cell repertoires in COVID-19 (TCRdb year 2020). The library was made by the immunoSEQ multiplex PCR assay. This is the immuneACCESS table as TCRdb keeps it, with only in-frame sequences that have V and J called. A part of the clones is gone; compared with another copy, unresolved V genes explain less than half, and the rest is unexplained. For this sample the table gives fewer than 200,000 clones, of which around 83% were detected only once. The ten largest clonotypes hold about 1% of the sample. Material for sequencing was peripheral blood. Source of these receptors: a man in his forties with acute or convalescent COVID-19.

The chain is built from TRBV5-1 and TRBJ2-7; 8 bases line up with TRBD1. CDR1 SGHRS and CDR2 YFSETQ come from the germline V gene. This CDR3 region has 14 residues. Trimming at V came to 4 bases and at J to 5 bases, leaving 8 bases not matched to a gene. CDR3 sequence reads: CASSPQGARNEQYF. The CDR3 DNA sequence: TGCGCCAGCAGCCCCCAGGGGGCGCGGAACGAGCAGTACTTC.

This sequence joins TRBV6-1 and TRBJ2-1, with 9 bases identical to TRBD1. With 7 bases clipped from V and 5 bases from J, the junction kept 6 bases outside the gene matches. This CDR3 is 14 amino acids long. CDR1 MNHNS and CDR2 SASEGT come from the germline V gene. This CDR3 reads CASINRDRDNEQFF. CDR3 nucleotides: TGTGCCAGCATCAACCGGGACAGGGACAATGAGCAGTTCTTC.

The chain has TRBV5-4 and TRBJ1-3; D possibly corresponds to TRBD1 (5 bases). This CDR3 is 16 amino acids long. The V gene lost 4 bases and the J gene lost 0 bases, with 14 bases spanning the gap. Germline CDR1 and CDR2: SGHNT and YYREEE (reference sequence). For the CDR3, the DNA is TGTGCCAGCAGCCGCGGGACGGATCGCTCTGGAAACACCATATATTTT. Translating gives CASSRGTDRSGNTIYF.

In nucleotides, the CDR3 is TGTGCCAGCAGCTTAGTGGGACTAGGACCCTACAATGAGCAGTTCTTC. Protein sequence: CASSLVGLGPYNEQFF. J is TRBJ2-1 and V is TRBV7-2, with 8 positions matching TRBD2. V shed 1 base and J 2 bases; nucleotides not matched to a gene: 4. Per the germline V gene, CDR1 is SGHTA and CDR2 is FQGNSA. This CDR3 region has 16 residues. The full variable domain, its missing parts supplied by reference TRBV7-2 and TRBJ2-1, is GAGVSQSPSNKVTEKGKDVELRCDPISGHTALYWYRQSLGQGLEFLIYFQGNSAPDKSGLPSDRFSAERTGGSVSTLTIQRTQQEDSAVYLCASSLVGLGPYNEQFFGPGTRLTVL.

This CDR3 is CASSPTGGKNYEQYF. The CDR3 region has the DNA TGTGCCAGCAGCCCGACGGGGGGCAAAAACTACGAGCAGTACTTC. The rearrangement links TRBV9 to TRBJ2-7; possible D gene TRBD2, 7 bases. Germline V lookup: CDR1 SGDLS, CDR2 YYNGEE. With 4 bases removed from V and 3 bases from J, the gap between germline ends came to 17 bases. The CDR3 loop spans 15 amino acids.

The chain couples TRBV10-3 to TRBJ1-2, with 8 bases that match TRBD1. The CDR3 covers 14 residues. Germline V gene lookup returns CDR1 ENHRY and CDR2 SYGVKD. Germline trimming cut 7 bases from V and 8 bases from J; bases unmatched to any gene: 12. The CDR3 DNA reads TGTGCCATCAATTTCGTCCCCGGGACAGGAGGCTACACCTTC. Its protein is CAINFVPGTGGYTF.

The rearrangement joins TRBV30 to TRBJ2-7, with D uncertain. Germline loops: CDR1 GTSNPN, CDR2 SVGIG (reference sequence). Trimming cost V 0 bases and J 5 bases, with 5 bases left between them. This CDR3 contains 11 residues. CDR3 sequence: CAWSVLHEQYF. The DNA of the CDR3 is TGTGCCTGGAGTGTACTTCACGAGCAGTACTTC.